This T cell receptor beta chain is drawn from a study of T cell responses to AZD1222 COVID-19 vaccine. The repertoire was sequenced with immunoSEQ multiplex PCR; TCRdb's copy has only in-frame clones and lacks some. The sample contains about 130,000 clones, over 85% of which appear only once. V lost 6 bases and J lost 4, with 16 bases in between. Germline values: CDR1 MNHEY, CDR2 SVGAGI. The CDR3 is 14 residues long. This sequence originates from an adult who received the AZD1222 COVID-19 vaccine. The sample in question was peripheral blood, obtained 28 days after the second AZD1222 dose. The chain employs TRBV6-5 and TRBJ2-7; maybe TRBD1 (8 bases). The CDR3 spells CASSYGQGGYEQYF. The CDR3 nucleotides are TGTGCCAGCAGCTACGGACAGGGAGGGTACGAGCAGTACTTC.